Shown below are 13 T cell receptor beta chains from a single sample sequenced in a study of T cells in women clearing cervical HPV infection. TCRdb keeps only in-frame clones here, not all; method: immunoSEQ multiplex PCR. This sample contains some 39,000 clones. The sequenced sample was blood buffy coat. These TCRs come from a woman aged 18 to 75 with a cervical HPV16 infection that either progressed to CIN3+ or cleared (not recorded which).

Comments on this clone: The read stops 3 residues short of the end of the CDR3; the missing end is completed from the germline J gene. J is TRBJ2-2 and V is TRBV24-1; D is uncertain. Germline assignment: CDR1 KGHDR and CDR2 SFDVKD. Trimming removed 1 base at V and 2 bases at J, with 10 bases between. CDR3 size: 16 residues. The CDR3 DNA, read in part, is TGTGCCACCAGTGATTTTGGCCGTTATAACACCGGGGAG. This translates into CATSDFGRYNTGE. Given in full, the CDR3 is CATSDFGRYNTGELFF.

Concerning this clone itself: The read halts 3 residues ahead of the CDR3 end, with the missing end drawn from the germline J gene. The chain joins TRBV5-6 to TRBJ2-7; a weak D match, TRBD1 (6 bases). V shed 0 bases and J shed 2 bases, with 12 bases lying between them. Germline V CDR1 and CDR2: SGHDT, YYEEEE. This CDR3 is 15 amino acids long. CDR3 bases read: TGTGCCAGCAGCTTGGTTGCGGCAGGGGCCTACGAG. It codes for CASSLVAAGAYE. The entire CDR3 protein reads CASSLVAAGAYEQYF.

Worth noting for this clone: The read gets to within 3 residues of the CDR3 end, and the germline J gene fills in the rest. The chain links TRBV10-3 to TRBJ2-3; 8 nucleotides line up with TRBD2. The CDR3 has 14 amino acids. Germline CDR1 reads ENHRY; CDR2 reads SYGVKD. CDR3 DNA, as far as it was read: TGTGCCATCAGTGAAGTGGGTAGCGGGAAGACG. It translates to CAISEVGSGKT. The entire CDR3 protein reads CAISEVGSGKTQYF.

The sequenced part of the CDR3 DNA is TGTGCCAGTAATTCGCCATTTGGGCCTATAGAGACC. Translation gives CASNSPFGPIET. The complete CDR3 protein is CASNSPFGPIETQYF. The genes are TRBV19 and TRBJ2-5; D not certain. Read sequence stops 3 residues before the CDR3 end, and the germline J gene provides the missing end. The germline V and J ends were trimmed by 7 bases and 4 bases, with 19 bases remaining between them. Germline V gene data show CDR1 as LNHDA and CDR2 as SQIVND (reference sequence). The CDR3 consists of 15 residues. Drawing the rest from reference TRBV19 and TRBJ2-5, the complete variable domain is DGGITQSPKYLFRKEGQNVTLSCEQNLNHDAMYWYRQDPGQGLRLIYYSQIVNDFQKGDIAEGYSVSREKKESFPLTVTSAQKNPTAFYLCASNSPFGPIETQYFGPGTRLLVL.

A note on this clone: The sequenced fragment ends 3 residues before the CDR3 boundary, so the rest is inferred from the germline J gene. This rearrangement joins TRBV7-8 to TRBJ2-7; tentative D call: TRBD1 (6 bases). Trimming removed 1 base at V and 4 bases at J, with 14 bases between. Looked up from germline, CDR1 is SGHVS and CDR2 is FQNEAQ. The CDR3 contains 15 residues. This CDR3 reads CASSLEQGSLYEQYF. CDR3 bases read: TGTGCCAGCAGCTTAGAACAGGGATCCTTGTACGAG.

Regarding this clone: The read ends 3 residues shy of where the CDR3 ends; the end is completed using the germline J gene. The chain combines TRBV30 with TRBJ2-2, with 9 bases identical to TRBD1. CDR1 GTSNPN and CDR2 SVGIG come from the germline V gene (reference sequence). The CDR3 is made up of 14 amino acids. Partial CDR3 DNA: TGTGCCTGGGGTCCCGGGACAGGGAATGAAAAG. As protein: CAWGPGTGNEK. In full, the CDR3 is CAWGPGTGNEKLFF.

Note on this clone: The observed sequence ends 3 residues before the CDR3 terminus, with the missing tail filled in from the germline J gene. This chain connects TRBV7-9 to TRBJ1-1, with D possibly being TRBD1 (5 bases). The germline V gene encodes CDR1 SEHNR and CDR2 FQNEAQ (reference sequence). V lost 7 bases and J lost 4, with 10 bases in between. The CDR3 length is 12 residues. The CDR3 bases that were read are TGTGCCAGCACTGGGGGGAGCACTGAA. It is translated as CASTGGSTE. The entire CDR3 is CASTGGSTEAFF.

Notes on this clone: An end of the junction does not agree with germline; a read error may underlie this. The read comes to an end 3 residues before the CDR3 does, leaving the germline J gene to fill in the end. The chain uses TRBV4-2 and TRBJ2-1; 10 bases map to TRBD2. Per germline, CDR1 LGHNA and CDR2 YNFKEQ. The CDR3 is 18 residues long. The covered CDR3 bases are TGCGCCAGCAGCCAAGGCTCGGGTTGGCTAGCGGGAGTAAATGAG. Translated, it gives CASSQGSGWLAGVNE. The full CDR3 protein is CASSQGSGWLAGVNEQFF.

Comments on this clone: The DNA ends 3 residues before the CDR3 does, and the rest of the CDR3 is filled in from the germline J gene. The rearrangement links TRBV19 to TRBJ2-3; D gene unclear. Germline lookup yields CDR1 LNHDA and CDR2 SQIVND (reference sequence). The CDR3 runs 13 residues. The CDR3 protein is CASSAYSNQPQYF. The CDR3 bases that were read are TGTGCCAGTAGTGCTTATAGCAATCAGCCG.

In the case of this clone: The read halts 3 residues ahead of the CDR3 end, with the missing end drawn from the germline J gene. The rearrangement joins TRBV7-2 to TRBJ1-5; maybe TRBD1 (6 bases). The germline CDR1 and CDR2 sequences are SGHTA and FQGNSA. V dropped 1 base and J dropped 2 bases, with 9 bases sitting between them. The CDR3 runs 15 residues. Incomplete CDR3 DNA: TGTGCCAGCAGCTTAGTAAAGGGGGGCAATCAGCCC. It codes for CASSLVKGGNQP. From start to end, the CDR3 is CASSLVKGGNQPQHF.

Worth noting for this clone: From the germline J gene comes the end of the CDR3, since the read stops 3 residues before it. V gene TRBV30 combines with J gene TRBJ1-3; no firm D call. CDR3 length equals 15 residues. Trimming cost V 1 base and J 3 bases, with 13 bases left between them. Looked up from germline, CDR1 is GTSNPN and CDR2 is SVGIG (reference sequence). CDR3 loop: CAWSAQRSYGNTIYF. The CDR3 bases that were read are TGTGCCTGGAGTGCCCAGAGATCTTATGGAAACACC.

Comment on this clone: Sequencing ends 3 residues short of the CDR3 end; the germline J gene provides the rest. V usage is TRBV20-1 and J usage is TRBJ2-1; 7 bases fit TRBD2. V was clipped by 5 bases and J by 1 base; unmatched bases: 5. Per the germline V gene, CDR1 is DFQATT and CDR2 is SNEGSKA (reference sequence). The CDR3 runs 14 residues. CDR3 loop: CSAGGENSYNEQFF. The sequenced part of the CDR3 DNA is TGCAGTGCTGGGGGGGAGAATTCCTACAATGAG.

To note about this clone: Read coverage stops 3 residues before the CDR3 terminus; the germline J gene supplies the remainder. The chain combines TRBV6-2 or TRBV6-3 with TRBJ1-5; tentative D call: TRBD1 (6 bases). The length of the CDR3 is 15 residues. CDR1 and CDR2 (germline): MNHEY, SVGEGT. V lost 7 bases to trimming and J lost 0 bases, with 13 bases between them. CDR3 DNA (partial): TGTGCCAGCACCATGGACAGTTTTAGCAATCAGCCC. Its translation is CASTMDSFSNQP. The whole CDR3 sequence reads CASTMDSFSNQPQHF.